The TCR beta chain described here comes from a study of control samples from healthy donors and cancer patients (dated by TCRdb to 2020 to 2022). Reading the germline V gene gives CDR1 SGHDN and CDR2 FVKESK. From its cysteine to its phenylalanine, the CDR3 spans 12 amino acids. Left in the record is the CDR3 DNA by itself, 36 bases read in frame from the first base. Trimming removed 1 base from V and 3 bases from J, leaving 4 bases between the germline ends. Receptor amplification or capture employed the immunoSEQ multiplex PCR assay. TCRdb re-hosts the immuneACCESS table, in-frame sequences only. Its copies lack some clones; in the studies checked, an unresolved V gene accounts for under half of them, and the cause for the rest is not known. Within this sample are roughly 90,000 clones, with about four fifths of them counted one time only. The ten most abundant clones make up 8.5% to 10% of the sample.

With respect to this clone: Its antigen has not been determined. Per-base quality was not reported, and no clone a single base away is much larger than it.

The V and J segments used are TRBV14 and TRBJ2-7; the D gene lacks a confident call. Sequencing was performed on blood. The source of this sequence is a woman aged 55-70 years in good health. The DNA sequence is TGTGCCAGCAGCCAAGTTTTCTACGAGCAGTACTTC. Its translation is CASSQVFYEQYF.